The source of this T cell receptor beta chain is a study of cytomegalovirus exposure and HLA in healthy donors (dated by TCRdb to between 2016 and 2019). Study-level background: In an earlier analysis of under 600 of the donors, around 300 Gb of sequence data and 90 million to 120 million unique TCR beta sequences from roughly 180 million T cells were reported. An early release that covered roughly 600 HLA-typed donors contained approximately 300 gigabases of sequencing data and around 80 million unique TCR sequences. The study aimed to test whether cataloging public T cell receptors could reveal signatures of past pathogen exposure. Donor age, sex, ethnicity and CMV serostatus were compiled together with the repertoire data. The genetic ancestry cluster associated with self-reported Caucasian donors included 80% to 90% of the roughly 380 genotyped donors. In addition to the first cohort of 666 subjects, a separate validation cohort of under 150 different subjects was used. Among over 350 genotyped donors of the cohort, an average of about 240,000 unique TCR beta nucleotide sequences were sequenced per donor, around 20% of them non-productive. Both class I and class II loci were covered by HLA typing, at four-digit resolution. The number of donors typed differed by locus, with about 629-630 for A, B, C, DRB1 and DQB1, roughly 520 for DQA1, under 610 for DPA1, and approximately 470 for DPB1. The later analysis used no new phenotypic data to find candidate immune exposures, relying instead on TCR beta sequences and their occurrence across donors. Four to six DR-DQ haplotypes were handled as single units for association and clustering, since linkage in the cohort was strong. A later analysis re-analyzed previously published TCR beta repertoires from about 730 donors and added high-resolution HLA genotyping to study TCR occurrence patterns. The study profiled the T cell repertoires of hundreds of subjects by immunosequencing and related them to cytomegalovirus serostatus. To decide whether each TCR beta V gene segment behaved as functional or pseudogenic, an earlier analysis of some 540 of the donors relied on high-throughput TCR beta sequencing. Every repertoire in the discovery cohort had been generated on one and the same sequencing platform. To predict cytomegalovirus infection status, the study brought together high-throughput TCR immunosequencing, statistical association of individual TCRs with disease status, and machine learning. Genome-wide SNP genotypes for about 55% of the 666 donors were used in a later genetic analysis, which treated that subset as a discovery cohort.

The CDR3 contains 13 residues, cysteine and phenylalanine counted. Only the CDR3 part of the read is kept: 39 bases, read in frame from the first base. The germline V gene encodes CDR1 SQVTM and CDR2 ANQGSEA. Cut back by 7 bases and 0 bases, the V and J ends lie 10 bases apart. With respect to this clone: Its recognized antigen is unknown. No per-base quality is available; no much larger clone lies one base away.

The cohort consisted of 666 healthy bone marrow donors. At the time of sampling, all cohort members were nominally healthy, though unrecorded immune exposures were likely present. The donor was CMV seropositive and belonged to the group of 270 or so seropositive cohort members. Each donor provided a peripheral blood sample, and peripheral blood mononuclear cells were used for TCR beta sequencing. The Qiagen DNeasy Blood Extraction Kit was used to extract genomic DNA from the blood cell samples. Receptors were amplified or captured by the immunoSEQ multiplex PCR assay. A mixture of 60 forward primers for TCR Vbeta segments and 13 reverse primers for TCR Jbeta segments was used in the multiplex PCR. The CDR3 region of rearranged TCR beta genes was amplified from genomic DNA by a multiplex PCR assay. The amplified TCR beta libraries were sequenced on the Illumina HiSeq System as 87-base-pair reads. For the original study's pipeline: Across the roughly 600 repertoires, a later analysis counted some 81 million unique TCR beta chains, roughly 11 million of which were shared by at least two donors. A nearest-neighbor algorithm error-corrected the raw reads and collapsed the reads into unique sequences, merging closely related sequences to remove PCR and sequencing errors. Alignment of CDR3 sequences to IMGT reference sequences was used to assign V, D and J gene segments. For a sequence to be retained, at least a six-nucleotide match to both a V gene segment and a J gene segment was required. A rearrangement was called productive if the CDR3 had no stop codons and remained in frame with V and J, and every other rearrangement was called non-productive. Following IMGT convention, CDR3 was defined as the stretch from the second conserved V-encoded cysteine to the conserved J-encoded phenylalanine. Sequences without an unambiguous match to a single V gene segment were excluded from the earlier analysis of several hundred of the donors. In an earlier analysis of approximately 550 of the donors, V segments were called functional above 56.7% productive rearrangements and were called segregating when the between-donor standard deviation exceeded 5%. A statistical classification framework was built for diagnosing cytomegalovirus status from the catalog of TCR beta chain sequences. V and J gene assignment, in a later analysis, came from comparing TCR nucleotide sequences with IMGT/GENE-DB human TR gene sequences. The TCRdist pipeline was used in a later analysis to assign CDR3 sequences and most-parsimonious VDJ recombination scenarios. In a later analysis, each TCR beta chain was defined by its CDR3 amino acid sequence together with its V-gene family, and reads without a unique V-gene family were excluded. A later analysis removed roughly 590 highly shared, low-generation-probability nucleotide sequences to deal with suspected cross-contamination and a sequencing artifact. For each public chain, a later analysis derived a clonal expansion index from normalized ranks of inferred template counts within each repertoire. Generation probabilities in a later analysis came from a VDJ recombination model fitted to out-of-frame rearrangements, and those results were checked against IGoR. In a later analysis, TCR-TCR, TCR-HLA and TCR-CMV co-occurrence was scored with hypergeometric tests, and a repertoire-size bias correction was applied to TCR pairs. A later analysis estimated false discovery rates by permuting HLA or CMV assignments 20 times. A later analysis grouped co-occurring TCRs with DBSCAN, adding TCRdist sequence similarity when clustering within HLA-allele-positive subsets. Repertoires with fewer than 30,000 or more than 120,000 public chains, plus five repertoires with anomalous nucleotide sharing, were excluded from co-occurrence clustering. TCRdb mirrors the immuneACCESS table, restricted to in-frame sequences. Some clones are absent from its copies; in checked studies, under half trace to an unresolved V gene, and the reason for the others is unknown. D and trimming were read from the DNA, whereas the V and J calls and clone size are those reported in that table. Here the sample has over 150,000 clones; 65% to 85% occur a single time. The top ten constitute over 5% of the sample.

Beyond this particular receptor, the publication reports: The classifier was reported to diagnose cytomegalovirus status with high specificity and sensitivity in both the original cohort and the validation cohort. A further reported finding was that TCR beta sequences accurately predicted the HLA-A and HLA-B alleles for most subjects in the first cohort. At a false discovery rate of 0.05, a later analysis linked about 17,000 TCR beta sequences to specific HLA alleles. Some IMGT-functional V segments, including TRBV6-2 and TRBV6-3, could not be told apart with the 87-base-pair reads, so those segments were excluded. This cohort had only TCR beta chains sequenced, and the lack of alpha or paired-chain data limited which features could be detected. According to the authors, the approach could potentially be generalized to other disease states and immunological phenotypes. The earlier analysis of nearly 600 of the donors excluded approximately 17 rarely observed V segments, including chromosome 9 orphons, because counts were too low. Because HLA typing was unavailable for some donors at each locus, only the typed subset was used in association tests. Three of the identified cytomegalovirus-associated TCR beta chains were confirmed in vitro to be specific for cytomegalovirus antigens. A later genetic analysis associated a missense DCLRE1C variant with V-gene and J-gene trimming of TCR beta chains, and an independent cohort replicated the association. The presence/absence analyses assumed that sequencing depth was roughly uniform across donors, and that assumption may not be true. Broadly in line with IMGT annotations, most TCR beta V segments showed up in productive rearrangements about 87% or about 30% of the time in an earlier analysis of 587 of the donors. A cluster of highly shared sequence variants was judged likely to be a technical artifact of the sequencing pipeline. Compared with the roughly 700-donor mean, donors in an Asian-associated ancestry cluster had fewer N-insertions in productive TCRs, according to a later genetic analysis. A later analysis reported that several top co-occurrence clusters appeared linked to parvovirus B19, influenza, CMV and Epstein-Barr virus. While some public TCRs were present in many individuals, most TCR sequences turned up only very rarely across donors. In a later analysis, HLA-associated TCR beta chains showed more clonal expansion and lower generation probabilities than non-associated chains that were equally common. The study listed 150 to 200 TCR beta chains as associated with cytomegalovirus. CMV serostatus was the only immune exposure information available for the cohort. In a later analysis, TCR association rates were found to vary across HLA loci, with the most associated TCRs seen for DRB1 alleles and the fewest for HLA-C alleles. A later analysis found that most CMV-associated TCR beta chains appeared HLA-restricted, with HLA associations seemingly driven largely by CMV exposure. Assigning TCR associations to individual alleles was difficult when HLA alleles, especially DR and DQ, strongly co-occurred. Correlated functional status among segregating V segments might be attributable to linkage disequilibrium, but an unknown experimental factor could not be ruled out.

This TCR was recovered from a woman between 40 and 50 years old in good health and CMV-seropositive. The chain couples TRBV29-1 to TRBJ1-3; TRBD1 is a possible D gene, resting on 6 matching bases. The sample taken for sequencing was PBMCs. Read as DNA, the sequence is TGCAGCGCTCAGACAGGCTCTGGAAACACCATATATTTT. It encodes CSAQTGSGNTIYF.